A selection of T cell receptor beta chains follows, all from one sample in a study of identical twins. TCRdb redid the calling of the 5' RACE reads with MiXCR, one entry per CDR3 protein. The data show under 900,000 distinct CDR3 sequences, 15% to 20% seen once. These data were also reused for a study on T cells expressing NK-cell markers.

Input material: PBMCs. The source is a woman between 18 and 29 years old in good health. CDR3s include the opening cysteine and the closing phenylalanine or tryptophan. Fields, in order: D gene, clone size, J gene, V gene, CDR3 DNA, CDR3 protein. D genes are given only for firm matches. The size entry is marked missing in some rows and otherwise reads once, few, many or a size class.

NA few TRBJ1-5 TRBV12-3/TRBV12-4 TGTGCCACTGCGTTTAGGCAGCCCCAGCATTTT CATAFRQPQHF
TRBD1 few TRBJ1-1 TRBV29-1 TGCAGCTTTGAGGACAGGCATTCCTTGAGGACTGAAGCTTTCTTT CSFEDRHSLRTEAFF
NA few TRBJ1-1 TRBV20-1 TGCAGTGCTAGAAATCCGCAGGGGTTAAGGGGTGAAGCTTTCTTT CSARNPQGLRGEAFF
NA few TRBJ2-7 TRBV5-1 TGCGCCAGCAGTTATGACAGGCTCTCCTACGAGCAGTACTTC CASSYDRLSYEQYF
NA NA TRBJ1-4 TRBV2 TGTGCCAGCAGAACAGCCCTTAATGAAAAACTGTTTTTT CASRTALNEKLFF
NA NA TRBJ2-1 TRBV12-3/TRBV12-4 TGTGCCACCCGGCGGAGCAATGAGCAGTTCTTC CATRRSNEQFF
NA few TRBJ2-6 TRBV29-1 TGCAGCGTTGAAAAGATCGTAGGGGGTGTCGGTGCCAACGTCCTGACTTTC CSVEKIVGGVGANVLTF
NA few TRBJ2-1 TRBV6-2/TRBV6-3 TGTGCCAGCAGTCTCCTGAGACAGGGACTCACCCTGATTGCTCTGGGCTACAATGAGCAGTTCTTC CASSLLRQGLTLIALGYNEQFF
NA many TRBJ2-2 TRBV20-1 TGCAGTGCTACGACTAGTATCGGGGAGCTGTTTTTT CSATTSIGELFF
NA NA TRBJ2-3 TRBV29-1 TGCAGCGTTGATAAGGGAGGCAATACGCAGTATTTT CSVDKGGNTQYF
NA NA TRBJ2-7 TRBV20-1 TGCAGTGCTGGGGGACCGGGATTGTCCTACGAGCAGTACTTC CSAGGPGLSYEQYF
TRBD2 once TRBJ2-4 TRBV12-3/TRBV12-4 TGTGCCAGCAGCCCACTAGCGGGGGGTTCTTTTGCCAAAAACATTCAGTACTTC CASSPLAGGSFAKNIQYF
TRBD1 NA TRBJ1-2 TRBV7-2 TGTGCCAGCAGCTCCCAGGGGGCCGGGGGAAGAGGCTACACCTTC CASSSQGAGGRGYTF
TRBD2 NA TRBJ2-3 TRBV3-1 TGTGCCAGCAGCGTAAAATGGGCGGGGGGGCGACTAGATACGCAGTATTTT CASSVKWAGGRLDTQYF
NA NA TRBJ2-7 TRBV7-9 TGTGCCAGCAACGGGGCCCTGGGAGAGCAGTACTTC CASNGALGEQYF
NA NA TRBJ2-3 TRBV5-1 TGCGCCAGCAGCTCTAGGACAAGGGTCACAGATACGCAGTATTTT CASSSRTRVTDTQYF
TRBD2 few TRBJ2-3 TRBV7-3 TGTGCCAGCAGCTTAACGTTCGCGAGCGGGGGAGGAGATACGCAGTATTTT CASSLTFASGGGDTQYF
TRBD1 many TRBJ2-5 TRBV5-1 TGCGCCAGCAGCTGGGACAGTCAAGAGACCCAGTACTTC CASSWDSQETQYF
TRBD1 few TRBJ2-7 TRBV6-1 TGTGCCAGCAGCCGGACAGGGGGGGACTACGAGCAGTACTTC CASSRTGGDYEQYF
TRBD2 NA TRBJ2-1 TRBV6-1 TGTGCCAGCAGTCGGGGTAGCGGGGGGGGATTTTTCAATGAGCAGTTCTTC CASSRGSGGGFFNEQFF
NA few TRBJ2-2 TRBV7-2 TGTGCCAGCAGGCCCCCGGGACTTCACACCGGGGAGCTGTTTTTT CASRPPGLHTGELFF
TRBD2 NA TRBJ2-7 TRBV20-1 TGCAGTGCTGTTATACAGCGGGAGGGTTACGAGCAGTACTTC CSAVIQREGYEQYF
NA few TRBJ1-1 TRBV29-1 TGCAGCGTTGTTTGGTTTACCGGGTCTAACACTGAAGCTTTCTTT CSVVWFTGSNTEAFF
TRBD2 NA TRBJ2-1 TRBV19 TGTGCCAGTAGTATAGGGAGGACTAGCCGGGAGCAGTTCTTC CASSIGRTSREQFF
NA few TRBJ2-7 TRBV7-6 TGTGCCAGCAGCGCCAACCAGGGCGGAGCCTACGAGCAGTACTTC CASSANQGGAYEQYF
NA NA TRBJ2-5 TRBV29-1 TGCAGCGTTGAAGATCCAGCGGACCAAGAGACCCAGTACTTC CSVEDPADQETQYF
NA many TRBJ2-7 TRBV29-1 TGCAGCGTTGAAGTCTCGGGAATCGGGTACGAGCAGTACTTC CSVEVSGIGYEQYF
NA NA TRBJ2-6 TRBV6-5 TGTGCCAGCAGTTTTACGACAAACAACGTCCTGACTTTC CASSFTTNNVLTF
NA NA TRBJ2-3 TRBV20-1 TGCAGTGCTAGTTGGTCCACAGATACGCAGTATTTT CSASWSTDTQYF